This TCR beta chain is drawn from a study of blood T cell repertoires in COVID-19. The overall study: Samples representing acute and convalescent COVID-19 were sourced from the United States, Italy and Spain.

In the authors' workflow: Estimation of nucleated cell counts relied on the amplification of reference gene primers. Method: immunoSEQ multiplex PCR; TCRdb's copy keeps in-frame clones and lacks some. That table gives V, J and clone size, and the DNA gave D and trimming. Of approximately 440,000 clones listed, more than 70% are singletons. Seattle-derived patients entered the study during active infection and were followed longitudinally. This CDR3 is 14 amino acids long. After removal of 4 bases from V and 6 bases from J, the junction contained 7 bases not matched to a gene. Germline lookup yields CDR1 MGHRA and CDR2 YSYEKL.

The chain combines TRBV4-1 with TRBJ1-2; TRBD1 matches 8 bases. The sequenced material came from peripheral blood. The TCR originated in a woman in her forties or fifties with COVID-19, enrolled during active disease. The DNA of the CDR3 is TGCGCCAGCAGCCCAGGACAGGGAAGGGATGGCTACACCTTC. This encodes CASSPGQGRDGYTF.